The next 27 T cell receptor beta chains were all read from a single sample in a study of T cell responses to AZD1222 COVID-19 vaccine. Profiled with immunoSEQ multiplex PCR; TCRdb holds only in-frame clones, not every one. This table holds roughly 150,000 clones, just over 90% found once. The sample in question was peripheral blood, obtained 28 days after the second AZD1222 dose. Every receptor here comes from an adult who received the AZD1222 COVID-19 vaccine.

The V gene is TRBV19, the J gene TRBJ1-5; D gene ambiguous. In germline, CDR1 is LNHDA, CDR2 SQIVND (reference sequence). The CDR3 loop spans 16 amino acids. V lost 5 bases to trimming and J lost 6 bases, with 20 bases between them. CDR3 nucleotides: TGTGCCAGTAGTCCTCAAACTGGTATAGCAGGTCAGCCCCAGCATTTT. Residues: CASSPQTGIAGQPQHF.

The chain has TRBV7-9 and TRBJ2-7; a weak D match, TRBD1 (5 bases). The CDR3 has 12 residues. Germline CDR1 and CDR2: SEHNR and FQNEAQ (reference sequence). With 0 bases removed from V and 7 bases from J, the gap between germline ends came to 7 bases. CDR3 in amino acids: CASSLAGEEQYF. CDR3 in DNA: TGTGCCAGCAGCTTAGCAGGGGAAGAGCAGTACTTC.

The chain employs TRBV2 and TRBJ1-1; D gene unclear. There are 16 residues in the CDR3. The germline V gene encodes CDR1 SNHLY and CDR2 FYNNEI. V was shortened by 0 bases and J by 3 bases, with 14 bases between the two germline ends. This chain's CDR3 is CASSEAPGPRDTEAFF. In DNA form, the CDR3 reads TGTGCCAGCAGTGAAGCACCGGGCCCACGGGACACTGAAGCTTTCTTT. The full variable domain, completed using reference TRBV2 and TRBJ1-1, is EPEVTQTPSHQVTQMGQEVILRCVPISNHLYFYWYRQILGQKVEFLVSFYNNEISEKSEIFDDQFSVERPDGSNFTLKIRSTKLEDSAMYFCASSEAPGPRDTEAFFGQGTRLTVV.

In DNA, the CDR3 is TGTGCCAGCAGCCTAGGTTTAGTCACAGATACGCAGTATTTT. It is translated as CASSLGLVTDTQYF. The chain is built from TRBV5-6 and TRBJ2-3; D unresolved. Looked up from germline, CDR1 is SGHDT and CDR2 is YYEEEE. CDR3 length: 14 residues. V was clipped by 4 bases and J by 2 bases, with 11 bases between them.

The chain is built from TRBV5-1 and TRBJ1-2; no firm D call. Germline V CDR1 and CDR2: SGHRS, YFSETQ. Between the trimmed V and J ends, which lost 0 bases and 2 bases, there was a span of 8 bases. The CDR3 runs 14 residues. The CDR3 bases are TGCGCCAGCAGCTTGGTGTCTGGGAACTATGGCTACACCTTC. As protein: CASSLVSGNYGYTF.

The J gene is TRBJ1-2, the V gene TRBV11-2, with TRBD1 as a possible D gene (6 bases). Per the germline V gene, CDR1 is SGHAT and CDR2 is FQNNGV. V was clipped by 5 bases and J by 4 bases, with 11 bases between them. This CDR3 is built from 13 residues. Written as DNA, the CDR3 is TGTGCCAGCAGCCTAGGACAGACCTATGGCTACACCTTC. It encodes CASSLGQTYGYTF.

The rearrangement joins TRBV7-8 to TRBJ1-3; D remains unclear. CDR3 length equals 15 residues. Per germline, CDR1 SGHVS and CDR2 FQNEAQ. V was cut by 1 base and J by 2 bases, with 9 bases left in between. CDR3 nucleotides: TGTGCCAGCAGCTTAGGGGGAGGGCCTGGAAACACCATATATTTT. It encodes CASSLGGGPGNTIYF.

This chain's CDR3 is CASSVSLVNTEAFF. CDR3 coding DNA: TGTGCCAGCAGTGTGTCTCTAGTCAACACTGAAGCTTTCTTT. The chain joins TRBV2 to TRBJ1-1; D unresolved. Germline lookup yields CDR1 SNHLY and CDR2 FYNNEI. The CDR3 spans 14 residues. The V end lost 4 bases, the J end lost 2 bases, and 11 bases lay between the germline ends.

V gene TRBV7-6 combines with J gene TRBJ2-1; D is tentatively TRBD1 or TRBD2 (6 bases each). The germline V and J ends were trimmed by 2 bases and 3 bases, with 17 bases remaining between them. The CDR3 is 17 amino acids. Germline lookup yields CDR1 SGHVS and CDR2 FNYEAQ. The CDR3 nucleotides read TGTGCCAGCAGCTTATCTAATAGGGGGGACCTCTACAATGAGCAGTTCTTC. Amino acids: CASSLSNRGDLYNEQFF.

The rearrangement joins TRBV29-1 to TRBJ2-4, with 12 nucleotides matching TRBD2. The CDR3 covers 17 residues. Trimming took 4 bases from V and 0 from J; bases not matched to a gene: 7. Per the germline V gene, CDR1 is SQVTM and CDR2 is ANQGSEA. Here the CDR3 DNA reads TGCAGCGTTGGGGCTAGCGGGGGGGAACTAGCCAAAAACATTCAGTACTTC. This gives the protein CSVGASGGELAKNIQYF.

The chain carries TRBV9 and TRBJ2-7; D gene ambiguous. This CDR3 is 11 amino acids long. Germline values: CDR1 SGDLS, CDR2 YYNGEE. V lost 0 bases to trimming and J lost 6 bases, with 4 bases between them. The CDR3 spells CASSVDGEQYF. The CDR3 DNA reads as TGTGCCAGCAGCGTAGATGGCGAGCAGTACTTC.

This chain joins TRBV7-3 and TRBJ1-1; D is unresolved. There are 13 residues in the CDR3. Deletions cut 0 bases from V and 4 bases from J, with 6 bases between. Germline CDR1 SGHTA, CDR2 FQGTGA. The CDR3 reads CASSLTEVTEAFF. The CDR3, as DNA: TGTGCCAGCAGCTTAACGGAGGTCACTGAAGCTTTCTTT. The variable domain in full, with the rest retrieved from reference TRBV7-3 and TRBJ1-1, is GAGVSQTPSNKVTEKGKYVELRCDPISGHTALYWYRQSLGQGPEFLIYFQGTGAADDSGLPNDRFFAVRPEGSVSTLKIQRTERGDSAVYLCASSLTEVTEAFFGQGTRLTVV.

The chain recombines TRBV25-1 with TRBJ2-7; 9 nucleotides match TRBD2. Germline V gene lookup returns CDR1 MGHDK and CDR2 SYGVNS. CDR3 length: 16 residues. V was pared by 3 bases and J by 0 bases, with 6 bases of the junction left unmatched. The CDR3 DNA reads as TGTGCCAGCAGTGACTATAGCGGGAGCCCCTCCTACGAGCAGTACTTC. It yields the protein CASSDYSGSPSYEQYF.

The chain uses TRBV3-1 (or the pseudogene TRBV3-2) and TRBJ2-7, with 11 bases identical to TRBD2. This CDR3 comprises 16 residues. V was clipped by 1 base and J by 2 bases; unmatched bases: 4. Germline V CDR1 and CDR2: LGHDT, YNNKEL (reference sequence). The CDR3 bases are TGTGCCAGCAGCCAAGTAGGACTAGCGGGCCCCTACGAGCAGTACTTC. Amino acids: CASSQVGLAGPYEQYF.

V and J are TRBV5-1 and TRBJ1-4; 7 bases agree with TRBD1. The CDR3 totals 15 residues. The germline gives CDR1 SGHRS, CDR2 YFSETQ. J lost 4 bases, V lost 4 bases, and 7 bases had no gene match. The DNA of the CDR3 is TGCGCCAGCAGCCCACAGACAGGGAGTAATGAAAAACTGTTTTTT. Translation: CASSPQTGSNEKLFF.

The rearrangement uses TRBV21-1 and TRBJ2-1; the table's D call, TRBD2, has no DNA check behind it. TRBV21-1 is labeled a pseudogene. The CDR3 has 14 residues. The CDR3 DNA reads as TGTGCCCGACCGGCCAGGACTGGAAGTATATTTCGGTTCTTC. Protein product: CARPARTGSIFRFF.

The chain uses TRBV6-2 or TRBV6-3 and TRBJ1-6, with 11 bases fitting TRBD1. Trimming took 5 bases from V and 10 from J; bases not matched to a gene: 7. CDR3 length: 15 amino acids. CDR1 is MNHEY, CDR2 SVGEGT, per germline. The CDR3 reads CASSGRTGGISPLHF. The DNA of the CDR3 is TGTGCCAGCAGTGGTAGGACAGGGGGCATCTCACCCCTCCACTTT.

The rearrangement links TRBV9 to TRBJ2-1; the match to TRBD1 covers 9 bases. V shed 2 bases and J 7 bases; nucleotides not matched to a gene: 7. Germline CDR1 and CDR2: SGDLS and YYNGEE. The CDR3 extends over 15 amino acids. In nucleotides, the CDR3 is TGTGCCAGCAGCGTTTGGACAGGGGAAGTGAATGAGCAGTTCTTC. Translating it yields CASSVWTGEVNEQFF. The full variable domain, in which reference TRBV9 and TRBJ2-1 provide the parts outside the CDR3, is DSGVTQTPKHLITATGQRVTLRCSPRSGDLSVYWYQQSLDQGLQFLIQYYNGEERAKGNILERFSAQQFPDLHSELNLSSLELGDSALYFCASSVWTGEVNEQFFGPGTRLTVL.

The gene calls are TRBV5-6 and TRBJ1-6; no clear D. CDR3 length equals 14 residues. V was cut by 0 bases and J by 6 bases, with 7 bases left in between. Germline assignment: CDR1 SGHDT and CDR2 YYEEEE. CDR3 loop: CASSLVRANSPLHF. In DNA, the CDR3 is TGTGCCAGCAGCTTGGTACGGGCTAATTCACCCCTCCACTTT.

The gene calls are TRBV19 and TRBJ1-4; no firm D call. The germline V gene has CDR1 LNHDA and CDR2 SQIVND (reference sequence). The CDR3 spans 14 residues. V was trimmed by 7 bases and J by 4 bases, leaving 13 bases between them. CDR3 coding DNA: TGTGCCAGTACCCCCCTGGGGTTTAATGAAAAACTGTTTTTT. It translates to CASTPLGFNEKLFF.

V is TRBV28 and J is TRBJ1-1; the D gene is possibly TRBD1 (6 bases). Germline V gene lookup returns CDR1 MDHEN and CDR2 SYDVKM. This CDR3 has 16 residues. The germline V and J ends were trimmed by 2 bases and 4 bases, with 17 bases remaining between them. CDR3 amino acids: CASSLLQTKGGTEAFF. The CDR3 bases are TGTGCCAGCAGTTTACTTCAGACTAAAGGGGGCACTGAAGCTTTCTTT. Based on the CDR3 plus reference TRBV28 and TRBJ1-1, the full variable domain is DVKVTQSSRYLVKRTGEKVFLECVQDMDHENMFWYRQDPGLGLRLIYFSYDVKMKEKGDIPEGYSVSREKKERFSLILESASTNQTSMYLCASSLLQTKGGTEAFFGQGTRLTVV.

The CDR3 sequence: CASSLSSYNEQFF. The CDR3 DNA reads TGTGCCAGCAGTTTATCCTCCTACAATGAGCAGTTCTTC. The chain carries TRBV27 and TRBJ2-1, with D unresolved. The germline V gene encodes CDR1 MNHEY and CDR2 SMNVEV (reference sequence). This CDR3 has 13 amino acids. Trimming cost V 0 bases and J 0 bases, with 0 bases left between them.

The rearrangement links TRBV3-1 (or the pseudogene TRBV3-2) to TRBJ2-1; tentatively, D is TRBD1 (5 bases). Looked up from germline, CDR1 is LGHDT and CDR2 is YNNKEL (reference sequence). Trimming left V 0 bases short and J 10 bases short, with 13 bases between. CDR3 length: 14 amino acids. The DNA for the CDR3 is TGTGCCAGCAGCCAAGATCAGGGTAGGAACGAGCAGTTCTTC. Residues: CASSQDQGRNEQFF.

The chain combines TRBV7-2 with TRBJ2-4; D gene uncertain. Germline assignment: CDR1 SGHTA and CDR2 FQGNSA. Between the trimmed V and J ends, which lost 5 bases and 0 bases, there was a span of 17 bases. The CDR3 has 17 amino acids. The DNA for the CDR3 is TGTGCCAGCAGCCGTTCGGGCATGACAAGAGCCAAAAACATTCAGTACTTC. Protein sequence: CASSRSGMTRAKNIQYF.

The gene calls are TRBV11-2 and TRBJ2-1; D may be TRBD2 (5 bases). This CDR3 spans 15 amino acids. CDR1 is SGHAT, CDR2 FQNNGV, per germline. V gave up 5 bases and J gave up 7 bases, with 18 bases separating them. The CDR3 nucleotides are TGTGCCAGCAGCCCCCCCCCTCTAGCTCGGAATGAGCAGTTCTTC. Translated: CASSPPPLARNEQFF.

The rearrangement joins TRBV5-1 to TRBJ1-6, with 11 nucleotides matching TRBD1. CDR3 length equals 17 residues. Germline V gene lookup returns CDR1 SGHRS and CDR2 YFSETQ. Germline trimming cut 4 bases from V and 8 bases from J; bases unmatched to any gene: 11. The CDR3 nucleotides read TGCGCCAGCAGCCGAAAAATATGGACAGGGGGCGATTCACCCCTCCACTTT. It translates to CASSRKIWTGGDSPLHF.

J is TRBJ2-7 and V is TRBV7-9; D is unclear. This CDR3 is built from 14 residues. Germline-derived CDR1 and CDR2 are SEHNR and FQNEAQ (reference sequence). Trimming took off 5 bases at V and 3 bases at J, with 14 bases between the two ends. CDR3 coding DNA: TGTGCCAGCAGCGCCGTTTTGGGTCACTACGAGCAGTACTTC. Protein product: CASSAVLGHYEQYF.